This entry concerns a single T cell receptor beta chain. This entry is derived from a study of blood T cell repertoires in COVID-19. Study context: The United States, Italy and Spain provided the acute and convalescent COVID-19 samples.

Germline trimming cut 3 bases from V and 8 bases from J; bases unmatched to any gene: 7. Germline V gives CDR1 MGHRA, CDR2 YSYEKL. This CDR3 has 15 residues. Cohorts were based on clinical histories the participants reported. As handled by the study authors: The authors estimated nucleated cell counts from reference gene primer amplification. Produced via immunoSEQ multiplex PCR; TCRdb's table is partial and in-frame only. V and J calls and clone size are copied from that table; D and trimming were computed from the DNA. This sample has 150,000 to 200,000 clones, with around 86% found just once. V gene TRBV4-1 combines with J gene TRBJ1-6; 7 bases fit TRBD1. The specimen sequenced was PBMCs or T cells enriched from blood (not recorded which). This clonotype was obtained from a woman younger than 45 who had recovered from COVID-19. The CDR3 DNA reads as TGCGCCAGCAGCCACGGCGAGGGGGCCTATTCACCCCTCCACTTT. Translating it yields CASSHGEGAYSPLHF.